The rows below give T cell receptor beta chains drawn from one sample of a study of PD-1 blockade in classical Hodgkin lymphoma. Clones were sequenced by immunoSEQ multiplex PCR, and TCRdb holds only the in-frame ones, with some missing. The sample has under 30,000 clones; roughly nine tenths are singletons. Specimen: peripheral blood mononuclear cells (PBMCs). These receptors all stem from a human donor with classical Hodgkin lymphoma. CDR3s include the opening cysteine and the closing phenylalanine or tryptophan. D genes are given only for firm matches. Expanded clones get a size class; other rows say once, few or many, or leave the size out.

TRBV28	TRBD1	TRBJ1-2	NA	14	CASSLGTEYGGYTF	TGTGCCAGCAGTTTAGGGACAGAATACGGTGGCTACACCTTC
TRBV10-3	NA	TRBJ2-5	NA	15	CAISRTTGSQETQYF	TGTGCCATCAGTAGGACAACGGGAAGCCAAGAGACCCAGTACTTC
TRBV9	TRBD1	TRBJ2-3	NA	15	CASSVTGDRTDTQYF	TGTGCCAGCAGCGTTACAGGGGATCGCACAGATACGCAGTATTTT
TRBV9	TRBD2	TRBJ2-2	NA	15	CASSEGTSFTGELFF	TGTGCCAGCAGCGAAGGGACTAGCTTCACCGGGGAGCTGTTTTTT
TRBV7-8	TRBD2	TRBJ2-3	NA	17	CASSFGTSGRPTDTQYF	TGTGCCAGCAGCTTCGGGACTAGCGGGAGGCCCACAGATACGCAGTATTTT
TRBV10-2	NA	TRBJ2-7	few	13	CASRYRPSYEQYF	TGCGCCAGCAGGTACAGGCCATCCTACGAGCAGTACTTC
TRBV29-1	NA	TRBJ2-1	NA	13	CSVERGGGIEQFF	TGCAGCGTTGAAAGGGGGGGCGGGATAGAGCAGTTCTTC
TRBV7-3	NA	TRBJ2-1	NA	15	CASSFLSGTVNEQFF	TGTGCCAGCAGCTTCCTTTCCGGGACGGTCAATGAGCAGTTCTTC
TRBV18	NA	TRBJ2-7	NA	15	CASSPTEGLHYEQYF	TGTGCCAGCTCACCGACGGAGGGCCTTCACTACGAGCAGTACTTC
TRBV5-8	TRBD1	TRBJ2-1	NA	15	CASSSGQGPGDEQFF	TGTGCCAGCAGTTCAGGACAGGGGCCGGGGGATGAGCAGTTCTTC
TRBV12-5	TRBD2	TRBJ2-1	NA	15	CASGETSGSMYEQFF	TGTGCTAGTGGTGAGACTAGCGGGAGTATGTATGAGCAGTTCTTC
TRBV6-5	NA	TRBJ1-1	NA	14	CASSSPRGIREAFF	TGTGCCAGCAGTTCCCCGAGGGGGATACGGGAAGCTTTCTTT
TRBV5-4	TRBD2	TRBJ2-7	once	16	CASSPGREREVYEQYF	TGTGCCAGCAGCCCGGGGAGGGAGCGGGAGGTCTACGAGCAGTACTTC
TRBV9	TRBD2	TRBJ2-7	NA	17	CASSPRPSGLDAYEQYF	TGTGCCAGCAGCCCCCGCCCTTCGGGACTAGACGCCTACGAGCAGTACTTC
TRBV29-1	NA	TRBJ1-1	NA	14	CSVEASGPNTEAFF	TGCAGCGTTGAAGCCTCGGGACCGAACACTGAAGCTTTCTTT
TRBV7-9	TRBD1	TRBJ2-7	NA	14	CASSSWTGWSEQYF	TGTGCCAGCAGCTCTTGGACAGGGTGGTCCGAGCAGTACTTC
TRBV4-1	NA	TRBJ1-1	NA	13	CASSQNRNTEAFF	TGCGCCAGCAGCCAAAACAGAAACACTGAAGCTTTCTTT
TRBV11-2	NA	TRBJ2-1	NA	13	CASRPTPRVEQFF	TGTGCCAGCAGACCTACCCCCAGGGTTGAGCAGTTCTTC
TRBV5-4	TRBD1	TRBJ1-2	NA	13	CASSVDRRHGYTF	TGTGCCAGCAGCGTGGACAGGCGACATGGCTACACCTTC
TRBV19	TRBD1	TRBJ1-5	NA	16	CASTLGPTGAGQPQHF	TGTGCCAGTACCTTAGGGCCGACAGGGGCGGGGCAGCCCCAGCATTTT
TRBV7-3	NA	TRBJ2-2	NA	15	CASRLSTANTGELFF	TGTGCCAGCAGGCTTTCGACAGCCAACACCGGGGAGCTGTTTTTT
TRBV4-2	NA	TRBJ2-3	NA	16	CASSQTEAGGTDTQYF	TGTGCCAGCAGCCAAACGGAAGCGGGCGGGACAGATACGCAGTATTTT
TRBV19	NA	TRBJ2-3	NA	14	CASNTVGSADTQYF	TGTGCCAGTAACACAGTGGGGTCAGCAGATACGCAGTATTTT
TRBV25-1	TRBD1	TRBJ2-7	NA	15	CASSTPGTGSYEQYF	TGTGCCAGCAGTACCCCCGGGACAGGGTCCTACGAGCAGTACTTC
TRBV6-1	TRBD2	TRBJ2-1	NA	19	CASSEDRGRPSGRQDEQFF	TGTGCCAGCAGTGAAGACAGGGGGCGGCCTAGCGGGAGGCAGGATGAGCAGTTCTTC
TRBV5-1	TRBD1	TRBJ1-4	NA	17	CASSRGTGGAANEKLFF	TGCGCCAGCAGCCGAGGGACAGGGGGCGCGGCGAATGAAAAACTGTTTTTT
TRBV28	NA	TRBJ1-1	NA	13	CASSFDMNTEAFF	TGTGCCAGCAGTTTCGACATGAACACTGAAGCTTTCTTT
TRBV5-1	NA	TRBJ2-3	once	14	CASKLRERTDTQYF	TGCGCCAGCAAGTTACGGGAGCGCACAGATACGCAGTATTTT
TRBV4-3	NA	TRBJ1-2	NA	14	CASSQWDANYGYTF	TGCGCCAGCAGCCAGTGGGACGCAAACTATGGCTACACCTTC
TRBV21-1	NA	TRBJ1-2	NA	16	CASSKSHWYFNYGYTF	TGTGCCAGCAGCAAATCTCACTGGTACTTTAACTATGGCTACACCTTC
TRBV5-1	NA	TRBJ2-2	few	15	CASTTSTANTGELFF	TGCGCCAGCACCACTTCGACAGCGAACACCGGGGAGCTGTTTTTT
TRBV11-2	TRBD1	TRBJ1-1	NA	17	CASSLVAGGNMNTEAFF	TGTGCCAGCAGCTTAGTTGCAGGGGGAAACATGAACACTGAAGCTTTCTTT
TRBV7-9	NA	TRBJ1-3	NA	16	CASSLAGVLSGNTIYF	TGTGCCAGCAGCTTAGCTGGGGTGCTCTCTGGAAACACCATATATTTT